The present entry profiles one T cell receptor beta chain with its context. This entry is derived from a study of T cell changes during pregnancy in multiple sclerosis. CDR3 length equals 15 residues. Trimming took off 2 bases at V and 5 bases at J, with 13 bases between the two ends. Germline assignment: CDR1 MGHRA and CDR2 YSYEKL. Clones were read by immunoSEQ multiplex PCR, and TCRdb kept only the in-frame ones, dropping some. The sample contains fewer than 90,000 clones, roughly 94% of which appear only once. The input for sequencing was peripheral blood, taken after pregnancy. This chain connects TRBV4-1 to TRBJ2-1, with D possibly matching TRBD2 (5 bases). The sequence was collected from a female donor in good health, enrolled as a control in a pregnancy study. The CDR3 DNA sequence: TGCGCCAGCAGCCAACTACCGGGGAGTAACAATGAGCAGTTCTTC. Amino acid sequence: CASSQLPGSNNEQFF.